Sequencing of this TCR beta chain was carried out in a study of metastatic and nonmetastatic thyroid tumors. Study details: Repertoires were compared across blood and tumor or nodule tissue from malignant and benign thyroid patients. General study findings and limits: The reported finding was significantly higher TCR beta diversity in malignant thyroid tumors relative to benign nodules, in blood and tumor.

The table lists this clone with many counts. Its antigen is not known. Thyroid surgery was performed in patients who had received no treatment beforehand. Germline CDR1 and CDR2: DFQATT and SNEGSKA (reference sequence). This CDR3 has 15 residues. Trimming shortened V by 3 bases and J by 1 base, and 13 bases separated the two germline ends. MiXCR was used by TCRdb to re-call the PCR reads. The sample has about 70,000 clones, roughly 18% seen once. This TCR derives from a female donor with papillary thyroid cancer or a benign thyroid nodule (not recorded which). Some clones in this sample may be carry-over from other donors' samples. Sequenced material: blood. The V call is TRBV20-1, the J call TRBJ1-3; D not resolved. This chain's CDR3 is CSASPTSLSGNTIYF. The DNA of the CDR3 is TGCAGTGCTAGCCCAACATCACTTTCTGGAAACACCATATATTTT.